The clone carrying this T cell receptor beta chain was counted only a few times. What it binds is not known. This record belongs to a study of T cell repertoires in cytomegalovirus infection. The wider study: Selection of CMV epitopes for the study included recently identified HLA-C-restricted and well-studied HLA-B-restricted ones. From public TCR beta signatures came an indication of both CMV infection and matching HLA type.

Study-wide results and limits: CMV-specific TCR beta clonotypes restricted by HLA-C were the ones dominating the ex vivo response. Accumulated public TCR beta family frequency recognized individuals carrying CMV together with the relevant HLA.

TCRdb reprocessed the reads via MiXCR and lists one record per CDR3 protein. Here the sample spans roughly 350,000 distinct CDR3 sequences, about 35% being singletons. The CDR3 runs to 15 residues. Trimming removed 5 bases at V and 1 base at J, with 12 bases between. Sequences were derived from cultured PBMCs, sampled from culture after CMV antigen stimulation. V and J are TRBV12-3 or TRBV12-4 and TRBJ1-5; no definite D call. The source of this sequence is a human donor in good health (CMV status not recorded). Some clones in this sample may be carry-over from other donors' samples. The chain's CDR3 is CASSPAFLSNQPQHF. The DNA of the CDR3 is TGTGCCAGCAGTCCTGCGTTTTTAAGCAATCAGCCCCAGCATTTT.